This entry describes one TCR beta chain. As yet, its antigen is unknown. The V gene lost 6 bases and the J gene lost 0 bases, with 6 bases spanning the gap. CDR3 length: 13 amino acids. Looked up from germline, CDR1 is MNHEY and CDR2 is SVGAGI. This record belongs to a study of radiotherapy plus CTLA-4 blockade in lung cancer. Looking at the study overall: Disease control was present in roughly 29% of patients, and objective responses in roughly 17%.

Those with chemo-refractory metastatic non-small-cell lung cancer were treated with focal radiation combined with CTLA-4 blockade using ipilimumab. This table comes from immunoSEQ multiplex PCR, and its TCRdb copy is limited to in-frame clones, with some not included. The sample consists of about 110,000 clones, around 84% of them appearing once. Findings and limits, study-wide: Blood saw expansion of tumor-derived TCR clones after radiotherapy plus ipilimumab.

The J gene is TRBJ1-5, the V gene TRBV6-5; D unclear. The sample consisted of peripheral blood, taken from a patient treated with radiotherapy plus ipilimumab. This TCR was sampled from a human donor with non-small cell lung cancer that progressed on radiotherapy plus ipilimumab. Some clones in this sample may be carry-over from other donors' samples. In DNA form, the CDR3 reads TGTGCCAGCAGCATTACTAGCAATCAGCCCCAGCATTTT. Residues: CASSITSNQPQHF.